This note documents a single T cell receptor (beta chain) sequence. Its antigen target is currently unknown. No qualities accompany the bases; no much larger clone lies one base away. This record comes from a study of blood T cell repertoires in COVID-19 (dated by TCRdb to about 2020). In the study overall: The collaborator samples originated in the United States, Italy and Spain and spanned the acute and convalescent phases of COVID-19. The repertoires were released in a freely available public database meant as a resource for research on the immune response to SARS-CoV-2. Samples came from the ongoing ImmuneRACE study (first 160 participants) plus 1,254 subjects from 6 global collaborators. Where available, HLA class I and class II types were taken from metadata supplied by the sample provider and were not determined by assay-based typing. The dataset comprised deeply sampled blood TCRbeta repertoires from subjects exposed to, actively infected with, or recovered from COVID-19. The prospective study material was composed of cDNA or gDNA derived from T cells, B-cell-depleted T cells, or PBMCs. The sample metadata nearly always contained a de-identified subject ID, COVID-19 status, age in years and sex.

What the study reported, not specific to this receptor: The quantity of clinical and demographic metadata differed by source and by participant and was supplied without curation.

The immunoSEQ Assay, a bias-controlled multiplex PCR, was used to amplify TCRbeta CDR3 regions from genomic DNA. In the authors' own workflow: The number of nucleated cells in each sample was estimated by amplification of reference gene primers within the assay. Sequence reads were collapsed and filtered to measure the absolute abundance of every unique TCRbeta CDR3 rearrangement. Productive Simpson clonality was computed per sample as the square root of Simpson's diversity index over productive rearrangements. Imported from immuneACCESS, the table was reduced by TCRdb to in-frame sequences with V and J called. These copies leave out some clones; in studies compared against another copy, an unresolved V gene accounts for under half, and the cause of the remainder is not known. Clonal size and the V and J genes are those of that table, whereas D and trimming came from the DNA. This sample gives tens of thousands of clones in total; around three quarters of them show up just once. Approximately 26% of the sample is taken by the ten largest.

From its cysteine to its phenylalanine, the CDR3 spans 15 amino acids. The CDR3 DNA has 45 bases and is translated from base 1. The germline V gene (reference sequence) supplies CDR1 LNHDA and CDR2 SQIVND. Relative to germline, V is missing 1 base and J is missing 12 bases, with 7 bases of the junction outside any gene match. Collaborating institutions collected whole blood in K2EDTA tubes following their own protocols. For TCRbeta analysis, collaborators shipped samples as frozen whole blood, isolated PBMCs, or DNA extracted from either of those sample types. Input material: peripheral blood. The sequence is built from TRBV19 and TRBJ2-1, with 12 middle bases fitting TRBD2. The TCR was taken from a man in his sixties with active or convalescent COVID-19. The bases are TGTGCCAGTAGTATAGCGGCTAGCGGGGGGGCAAGGCAGTTCTTC. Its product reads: CASSIAASGGARQFF.